What follows are 31 T cell receptor beta chains derived from one specimen sequenced in a study of T cell repertoires in cytomegalovirus infection. TCRdb recomputed calls from the reads with MiXCR, one row per CDR3 protein. Of 250,000 to 300,000 distinct CDR3 sequences in the sample, about a quarter were seen once. The specimen sequenced was PBMCs. Every receptor here comes from a human donor in good health (CMV status not recorded). Some clones in this sample may be carry-over from other donors' samples.

J is TRBJ1-6 and V is TRBV10-3; D remains ambiguous. The length of the CDR3 is 13 residues. Germline V gene data show CDR1 as ENHRY and CDR2 as SYGVKD. With 0 bases removed from V and 14 bases from J, the gap between germline ends came to 11 bases. CDR3 sequence (DNA): TGTGCCATCAGTGAGTCCACGGTCTCGTCCCTCCACTTT. It encodes CAISESTVSSLHF.

The chain links TRBV7-2 to TRBJ2-7; D is uncertain. The germline CDR1 and CDR2 sequences are SGHTA and FQGNSA. V gave up 3 bases and J gave up 7 bases, with 16 bases separating them. The CDR3 spans 14 residues. CDR3 nucleotide sequence: TGTGCCAGCAGCTTCGCCGACACCCTGGGAGAGCAGTACTTC. This translates into CASSFADTLGEQYF.

The V call is TRBV4-3, the J call TRBJ1-1; 8 positions agree with TRBD1. The CDR3 is 13 amino acids. Germline V gene sequence: CDR1 LGHNA, CDR2 YSLEER. J lost 8 bases, V lost 0 bases, and 2 bases had no gene match. The CDR3 nucleotides read TGCGCCAGCAGCCAAGATTGGGACAGGGAAGCTTTCTTT. It translates to CASSQDWDREAFF.

This clonotype was found a few times. V gene TRBV7-9 combines with J gene TRBJ1-2; D remains unclear. CDR3 size: 14 residues. Germline V gives CDR1 SEHNR, CDR2 FQNEAQ (reference sequence). The ends were cut back, 4 bases at V and 2 bases at J, with 11 bases in the middle. CDR3 loop: CASSSQTRNYGYTF. Written as DNA, the CDR3 is TGTGCCAGCAGCTCACAAACGAGAAACTATGGCTACACCTTC.

This chain links TRBV11-2 with TRBJ2-3; the match to TRBD2 covers 15 bases. CDR1 and CDR2 from the germline V gene are SGHAT and FQNNGV. CDR3 length: 20 amino acids. Trimming removed 1 base from V and 0 bases from J; junction bases left unmatched: 8. The CDR3 is CASSLVGLAGGLSSTDTQYF. DNA of the CDR3: TGTGCCAGCAGCTTAGTTGGACTAGCGGGGGGGCTCTCGAGCACAGATACGCAGTATTTT.

The rearrangement uses TRBV28 and TRBJ2-1; D ambiguous. The CDR3 has 12 residues. V gave up 5 bases and J gave up 8 bases, with 10 bases separating them. Germline V gene data show CDR1 as MDHEN and CDR2 as SYDVKM. CDR3 coding DNA: TGTGCCAGCAGTGCCTACCCGTATGAGCAGTTCTTC. The encoded protein is CASSAYPYEQFF.

This clonotype was seen only a few times. The V call is TRBV12-3 or TRBV12-4, the J call TRBJ1-1, with a possible D match to TRBD1 (5 bases). Between the trimmed V and J ends, which lost 2 bases and 0 bases, there was a span of 10 bases. The CDR3 runs 15 residues. This CDR3 reads CASSLRDEMNTEAFF. The CDR3 DNA sequence: TGTGCCAGCAGTTTAAGGGACGAGATGAACACTGAAGCTTTCTTT.

This clonotype was detected ten times or more. This chain links TRBV7-2 with TRBJ2-2; 7 bases match TRBD1. CDR3 length equals 14 residues. Per the germline V gene, CDR1 is SGHTA and CDR2 is FQGNSA. J lost 4 bases, V lost 5 bases, and 4 bases had no gene match. The DNA for the CDR3 is TGTGCCAGCAGCCGACAGGGAACCACCGGGGAGCTGTTTTTT. Translation: CASSRQGTTGELFF.

This chain links TRBV9 with TRBJ1-1; TRBD1 agrees at 8 bases. V was clipped by 0 bases and J by 0 bases; unmatched bases: 1. The CDR3 contains 15 residues. The germline V gene encodes CDR1 SGDLS and CDR2 YYNGEE. CDR3 nucleotide sequence: TGTGCCAGCAGCGTAGGGGACAGGTTGAACACTGAAGCTTTCTTT. Translating it yields CASSVGDRLNTEAFF.

The chain links TRBV6-4 to TRBJ2-3, with no clear D. Trimming took off 3 bases at V and 1 base at J, with 11 bases between the two ends. CDR3 length equals 15 residues. In germline, CDR1 is MRHNA, CDR2 SNTAGT. CDR3 bases: TGTGCCAGCAGTGAGGCGAGAAGTGGCACAGATACGCAGTATTTT. Its protein is CASSEARSGTDTQYF.

The chain uses TRBV4-3 and TRBJ1-1; TRBD1 might be the D (5 bases). The germline gives CDR1 LGHNA, CDR2 YSLEER. The CDR3 has 14 residues. The germline V and J ends were trimmed by 0 bases and 11 bases, with 16 bases remaining between them. CDR3 residues: CASSQDPGPVRAFF. DNA of the CDR3: TGCGCCAGCAGCCAAGATCCGGGGCCCGTACGGGCTTTCTTT.

At least ten counts were recorded for this clonotype. V is TRBV7-2 and J is TRBJ2-2, with 8 bases that match TRBD2. V lost 1 base and J lost 4; bases outside the gene matches: 5. This CDR3 contains 16 residues. Germline V gene data show CDR1 as SGHTA and CDR2 as FQGNSA. Here the CDR3 reads CASSLVGGAGTGELFF. Here the CDR3 DNA reads TGTGCCAGCAGCTTAGTCGGGGGGGCAGGCACCGGGGAGCTGTTTTTT. Using reference TRBV7-2 and TRBJ2-2 for the parts outside the CDR3, the full variable domain is GAGVSQSPSNKVTEKGKDVELRCDPISGHTALYWYRQSLGQGLEFLIYFQGNSAPDKSGLPSDRFSAERTGGSVSTLTIQRTQQEDSAVYLCASSLVGGAGTGELFFGEGSRLTVL.

This chain links TRBV20-1 with TRBJ2-7; 10 bases fit TRBD1. The CDR3 covers 13 residues. Germline V gene data show CDR1 as DFQATT and CDR2 as SNEGSKA (reference sequence). Trimming at V came to 5 bases and at J to 7 bases, leaving 8 bases not matched to a gene. CDR3 in amino acids: CSASRQGAREQYF. The CDR3 coding sequence is TGCAGTGCTTCCCGACAGGGGGCCCGGGAGCAGTACTTC.

The V gene is TRBV5-1, the J gene TRBJ1-1; 7 bases are a match to TRBD1. The junction had 5 bases not matched to a gene; V was cut back by 0 bases and J by 3 bases. The germline V gene has CDR1 SGHRS and CDR2 YFSETQ. The CDR3 consists of 15 residues. The chain's CDR3 is CASSLAGRGDTEAFF. DNA of the CDR3: TGCGCCAGCAGCTTGGCCGGCAGGGGGGACACTGAAGCTTTCTTT. The variable domain in full, completed from reference TRBV5-1 and TRBJ1-1, reads KAGVTQTPRYLIKTRGQQVTLSCSPISGHRSVSWYQQTPGQGLQFLFEYFSETQRNKGNFPGRFSGRQFSNSRSEMNVSTLELGDSALYLCASSLAGRGDTEAFFGQGTRLTVV.

This chain links TRBV11-2 with TRBJ2-3, with a weak D call TRBD2 (6 bases). This CDR3 region has 15 residues. Trimming removed 1 base at V and 0 bases at J, with 8 bases between. Germline lookup yields CDR1 SGHAT and CDR2 FQNNGV. DNA for the CDR3: TGTGCCAGCAGCTTAGTCGCGGGGAGCACAGATACGCAGTATTTT. It translates to CASSLVAGSTDTQYF.

The chain employs TRBV6-4 and TRBJ1-6, with D possibly being TRBD1 (6 bases). This CDR3 is 15 amino acids long. The ends were cut back, 8 bases at V and 1 base at J, with 12 bases in the middle. Germline CDR1 is MRHNA and CDR2 is SNTAGT. CDR3 nucleotide sequence: TGTGCCAGCCGTGCAGGGGCTTCCTATAATTCACCCCTCCACTTT. Its translation is CASRAGASYNSPLHF.

This clonotype was picked up many times. V gene TRBV7-9 combines with J gene TRBJ1-1, with a weak D call TRBD1 (6 bases). This CDR3 comprises 13 residues. Germline V gene data show CDR1 as SEHNR and CDR2 as FQNEAQ (reference sequence). Trimming pared 5 bases from V and 6 bases from J, leaving 13 bases between. CDR3 bases: TGTGCCAGCAGCGCGCAGGGGACCGCTGAAGCTTTCTTT. Its protein product is CASSAQGTAEAFF.

The chain combines TRBV6-1 with TRBJ1-6, with D possibly being TRBD1 (6 bases). V dropped 5 bases and J dropped 0 bases, with 14 bases sitting between them. CDR1 is MNHNS, CDR2 SASEGT, per germline. The CDR3 has 17 residues. CDR3 sequence: CASSPFTGSSYNSPLHF. Here the CDR3 DNA reads TGTGCCAGCAGTCCGTTCACAGGGAGCTCCTATAATTCACCCCTCCACTTT.

This clonotype has a handful of counts. V is TRBV10-2 and J is TRBJ1-1; 7 bases align to TRBD1. CDR1 WSHSY and CDR2 SAAADI come from the germline V gene. Trimming cost V 4 bases and J 5 bases; bases outside gene matches: 7. This CDR3 spans 14 amino acids. The CDR3 reads CASSGDRVRTEAFF. CDR3 DNA sequence: TGCGCCAGCAGTGGCGACAGGGTGAGGACTGAAGCTTTCTTT.

The rearrangement joins TRBV12-3 or TRBV12-4 to TRBJ1-1; a possible D gene is TRBD1 (5 bases). CDR3 length equals 13 residues. V was shortened by 4 bases and J by 6 bases, with 12 bases between the two germline ends. The CDR3 spells CASSSLQGAEAFF. The DNA for the CDR3 is TGTGCCAGCAGTTCCCTCCAGGGCGCTGAAGCTTTCTTT.

This clonotype was counted between two and nine times. The gene calls are TRBV19 and TRBJ2-5; D gene unclear. The CDR3 runs to 13 residues. The germline V gene encodes CDR1 LNHDA and CDR2 SQIVND (reference sequence). V was pared by 5 bases and J by 5 bases, with 12 bases between. For the CDR3, the DNA is TGTGCCAGTAGTCCCCCCCGTTGGGAGACCCAGTACTTC. Its translation is CASSPPRWETQYF.

This clonotype has more than one count but fewer than ten. The chain carries TRBV7-2 and TRBJ2-1; D is uncertain. This CDR3 contains 15 residues. V lost 3 bases and J 2 bases, leaving 11 bases between the germline ends. Germline-derived CDR1 and CDR2 are SGHTA and FQGNSA. Here the CDR3 reads CASSFNSYPYNEQFF. The CDR3 DNA reads as TGTGCCAGCAGCTTCAACAGCTACCCCTACAATGAGCAGTTCTTC.

The chain is built from TRBV5-6 and TRBJ2-3; D gene ambiguous. V was shortened by 4 bases and J by 3 bases, with 21 bases between the two germline ends. The CDR3 length is 17 residues. Germline values: CDR1 SGHDT, CDR2 YYEEEE. The CDR3 sequence is CASSPPPPRVYTDTQYF. CDR3 DNA: TGTGCCAGCAGCCCACCTCCACCTCGGGTTTATACAGATACGCAGTATTTT. Full variable domain (remainder filled in from reference TRBV5-6 and TRBJ2-3): DAGVTQSPTHLIKTRGQQVTLRCSPKSGHDTVSWYQQALGQGPQFIFQYYEEEERQRGNFPDRFSGHQFPNYSSELNVNALLLGDSALYLCASSPPPPRVYTDTQYFGPGTRLTVL.

This clonotype appeared many times. The V call is TRBV12-3 or TRBV12-4, the J call TRBJ2-5; D gene unclear. This CDR3 has 14 amino acids. The germline V and J ends were trimmed by 3 bases and 4 bases, with 12 bases remaining between them. CDR3 loop: CASSFLGLGETQYF. CDR3 in DNA: TGTGCCAGCAGTTTCCTCGGGTTAGGAGAGACCCAGTACTTC.

This clonotype was recorded many times. This chain connects TRBV7-8 to TRBJ2-7; D not certain. This CDR3 is built from 16 residues. Germline V gene lookup returns CDR1 SGHVS and CDR2 FQNEAQ. V was cut by 1 base and J by 2 bases, with 15 bases left in between. The CDR3 DNA sequence: TGTGCCAGCAGCTTAGGTAACCCTACATCCCCCTACGAGCAGTACTTC. Amino acids: CASSLGNPTSPYEQYF.

As for this clonotype: One end of the junction is discordant with germline, which a read error may explain. This chain joins TRBV6-5 and TRBJ2-1; D is undetermined. Germline V gene lookup returns CDR1 MNHEY and CDR2 SVGAGI. The CDR3 spans 17 residues. The CDR3 reads CASRYWAATSSYNEQFF. The CDR3 DNA sequence: TGTGCCAGCAGATACTGGGCGGCGACGAGCTCCTACAATGAGCAGTTCTTC.

The chain has TRBV5-1 and TRBJ1-6; D call uncertain. Trimming pared 0 bases from V and 7 bases from J, leaving 11 bases between. Germline V gene lookup returns CDR1 SGHRS and CDR2 YFSETQ. CDR3 length: 15 residues. CDR3 nucleotide sequence: TGCGCCAGCAGCTTGGAAGGCAACAAGAATTCACCCCTCCACTTT. It is translated as CASSLEGNKNSPLHF.

This clonotype showed up many times. The CDR3 DNA sequence: TGTGCCAGTGAGAGCGTGGGCCTCTCAACACTGAAAGCTTTCTTT. Translating gives CASESVGLSTLKAFF. The V gene is TRBV28, the J gene TRBJ1-1; D is ambiguous. The V end lost 9 bases, the J end lost 9 bases, and 26 bases lay between the germline ends. Germline V gives CDR1 MDHEN, CDR2 SYDVKM. This CDR3 spans 15 amino acids.

The chain combines TRBV6-5 with TRBJ1-2; D might be TRBD1 (5 bases). The V end lost 11 bases, the J end lost 3 bases, and 13 bases lay between the germline ends. Germline V gene sequence: CDR1 MNHEY, CDR2 SVGAGI. The CDR3 spans 12 residues. The CDR3 spells CACGGEDYGYTF. The CDR3, as DNA: TGTGCCTGCGGGGGAGAGGACTATGGCTACACCTTC.

This clonotype was seen a handful of times. V is TRBV19 and J is TRBJ1-5; no clear D gene. The CDR3 runs to 16 residues. Germline V CDR1 and CDR2: LNHDA, SQIVND (reference sequence). Trimming stripped 7 bases from V and 0 bases from J, with 16 bases between. The chain's CDR3 is CASTLTHRISNQPQHF. CDR3 bases: TGTGCCAGTACCCTGACTCACCGGATTAGCAATCAGCCCCAGCATTTT.

The chain couples TRBV28 to TRBJ2-2, with D perhaps TRBD1 or TRBD2 (5 bases each). V was shortened by 8 bases and J by 6 bases, with 16 bases between the two germline ends. CDR1 is MDHEN and CDR2 is SYDVKM in the germline V gene. CDR3 size: 14 residues. DNA for the CDR3: TGTGCCAGCGTTCCGGGACGGCCGGCCGGGGAGCTGTTTTTT. As protein: CASVPGRPAGELFF.